The subject of this entry is one T cell receptor beta chain. As yet, its antigen is unknown. This sample was taken from a study of beta chain features in type 1 diabetes. With 7 bases removed from V and 3 bases from J, the gap between germline ends came to 13 bases. Germline values: CDR1 ENHRY, CDR2 SYGVKD. The CDR3 runs 14 residues. Expressed TCRB transcripts were sequenced after all isolated RNA was converted to cDNA. Profiling relied on immunoSEQ multiplex PCR, and the TCRdb table lists in-frame clones only, not all of them. Of under 300,000 clones detected, approximately 16% appear once; the ten largest clones hold about 0.08%. Study-level results: There was a moderate but significant shortening of TCRB CDR3s in all four CD4+ subsets of Type 1 diabetes patients.

Sample: naive CD4+ T cells from blood. This chain links TRBV10-3 with TRBJ2-1; D perhaps matches TRBD2 (6 bases). The receptor was isolated from a man in his thirties or forties with type 1 diabetes. The DNA of the CDR3 is TGTGCCATCACCGCGGGACTCGTCTACAATGAGCAGTTCTTC. Translation: CAITAGLVYNEQFF.